What follows are 21 T cell receptor beta chains derived from one specimen sequenced in a study of PD-L1 blockade in urothelial cancer. TCRdb's table, derived via immunoSEQ multiplex PCR, lists solely in-frame clones and lacks some. Of under 30,000 clones in the sample, over 75% were seen once. Source: PBMCs, taken around atezolizumab (anti-PD-L1) treatment. The receptor source for this set is a man in his forties or fifties with urothelial cancer.

The chain is built from TRBV19 and TRBJ2-5; tentatively, D is TRBD1 (6 bases). V lost 5 bases and J 2 bases, leaving 12 bases between the germline ends. The germline V gene encodes CDR1 LNHDA and CDR2 SQIVND (reference sequence). The CDR3 contains 14 residues. This CDR3 is CASSLTGQQETQYF. Written as DNA, the CDR3 is TGTGCCAGTAGTCTTACAGGGCAGCAAGAGACCCAGTACTTC.

The J gene is TRBJ1-4, the V gene TRBV5-4; no clear D. V dropped 3 bases and J dropped 3 bases, with 12 bases sitting between them. The CDR3 spans 15 residues. The germline gives CDR1 SGHNT, CDR2 YYREEE (reference sequence). In DNA, the CDR3 is TGTGCCAGCAGCTCTACAGAAGCCTCTAATGAAAAACTGTTTTTT. Translating it yields CASSSTEASNEKLFF.

The CDR3: CASSLASLAAAQSQPQHF. CDR3 DNA sequence: TGTGCCAGCAGCTTAGCGAGTCTTGCGGCAGCCCAGAGTCAGCCCCAGCATTTT. This sequence joins TRBV7-8 and TRBJ1-5; no firm D call. Deletions cut 0 bases from V and 6 bases from J, with 21 bases between. The CDR3 covers 18 residues. Germline lookup yields CDR1 SGHVS and CDR2 FQNEAQ.

The chain has TRBV12-5 and TRBJ1-1; perhaps TRBD1 as D (5 bases). This CDR3 contains 12 residues. Germline V CDR1 and CDR2: LGHNT, FRNRAP. The V gene lost 6 bases and the J gene lost 8 bases, with 13 bases spanning the gap. CDR3 nucleotide sequence: TGTGCTAGTGGACGTGACAGAGCGGAAGCTTTCTTT. This gives the protein CASGRDRAEAFF.

The gene calls are TRBV6-5 and TRBJ2-7; weak D call: TRBD1 (5 bases). Germline V CDR1 and CDR2: MNHEY, SVGAGI. V shed 2 bases and J shed 1 base, with 9 bases lying between them. The CDR3 is 14 amino acids. In DNA form, the CDR3 reads TGTGCCAGCAGTTACGACAGCTTTTCCTACGAGCAGTACTTC. It is translated as CASSYDSFSYEQYF.

This sequence joins TRBV7-3 and TRBJ2-3, with D perhaps TRBD2 (6 bases). The germline V gene has CDR1 SGHTA and CDR2 FQGTGA. CDR3 length: 16 amino acids. V lost 1 base and J 3 bases, leaving 14 bases between the germline ends. CDR3 sequence (DNA): TGTGCCAGCAGCTTAAGGGGAGCGGAGGGGACAGATACGCAGTATTTT. This translates into CASSLRGAEGTDTQYF.

The chain couples TRBV6-6 to TRBJ2-7, with 11 bases identical to TRBD2. CDR1 and CDR2 (germline): MNHNY, SVGAGI (reference sequence). There are 15 residues in the CDR3. V gave up 5 bases and J gave up 7 bases; unmatched junction bases: 10. CDR3 sequence: CASSRSSGGAGEQYF. The CDR3 nucleotides read TGTGCCAGCAGTCGAAGTAGCGGGGGGGCAGGAGAGCAGTACTTC.

The V and J genes are TRBV6-5 and TRBJ2-1; tentatively, D is TRBD2 (6 bases). V was clipped by 9 bases and J by 7 bases, with 10 bases between them. The germline V gene encodes CDR1 MNHEY and CDR2 SVGAGI. This CDR3 has 11 amino acids. The CDR3 sequence is CARRGKNEQFF. Here the CDR3 DNA reads TGTGCCAGGCGCGGGAAAAATGAGCAGTTCTTC.

The DNA for the CDR3 is TGTGCCAGCACCGGACTAGCGGGAGGGGGTAATGAGCAGTTCTTC. Translated, it gives CASTGLAGGGNEQFF. The chain has TRBV7-2 and TRBJ2-1; 15 bases map to TRBD2. The germline V gene encodes CDR1 SGHTA and CDR2 FQGNSA. The trim removed 7 bases at V and 7 bases at J, leaving 5 bases unmatched. This CDR3 has 15 residues. Full variable domain (remainder filled in from reference TRBV7-2 and TRBJ2-1): GAGVSQSPSNKVTEKGKDVELRCDPISGHTALYWYRQSLGQGLEFLIYFQGNSAPDKSGLPSDRFSAERTGGSVSTLTIQRTQQEDSAVYLCASTGLAGGGNEQFFGPGTRLTVL.

The chain joins TRBV19 to TRBJ2-3; the D gene is possibly TRBD1 (6 bases). V lost 5 bases and J 3 bases, leaving 12 bases between the germline ends. This CDR3 has 14 residues. CDR1 is LNHDA, CDR2 SQIVND, per germline (reference sequence). CDR3 protein: CASSVGQGTDTQYF. In DNA form, the CDR3 reads TGTGCCAGTAGTGTAGGCCAGGGGACAGATACGCAGTATTTT.

The V and J genes are TRBV4-3 and TRBJ2-3; tentatively, D is TRBD2 (6 bases). Trimming took off 4 bases at V and 2 bases at J, with 19 bases between the two ends. The V gene's germline CDR1 is LGHNA and CDR2 YSLEER. This CDR3 is built from 17 residues. CDR3 DNA sequence: TGCGCCAGCAGCCCAAATATACAGGAGCGGGCCACAGATACGCAGTATTTT. Its protein is CASSPNIQERATDTQYF.

This clone was recorded once. The chain carries TRBV5-1 and TRBJ2-1, with a weak D call TRBD2 (7 bases). The germline gives CDR1 SGHRS, CDR2 YFSETQ. The CDR3 is 15 residues long. The V gene lost 4 bases and the J gene lost 0 bases, with 11 bases spanning the gap. The chain's CDR3 is CASSLRGGSYNEQFF. The CDR3 nucleotides read TGCGCCAGCAGCCTTAGGGGGGGCTCCTACAATGAGCAGTTCTTC.

The chain joins TRBV10-3 to TRBJ2-7; a weak D match, TRBD2 (6 bases). Germline assignment: CDR1 ENHRY and CDR2 SYGVKD. Trimming pared 2 bases from V and 3 bases from J, leaving 14 bases between. The CDR3 is 15 amino acids. CDR3 coding DNA: TGTGCCATCAGTGAGGGATTCGGGAGCAACTACGAGCAGTACTTC. Encoded protein: CAISEGFGSNYEQYF.

The genes are TRBV10-1 and TRBJ2-7; 7 nucleotides line up with TRBD1. The CDR3 has 14 residues. CDR1 and CDR2 (germline): WNHNN, SYGVQD (reference sequence). V shed 10 bases, J shed 2 bases, and the junction held 11 bases outside the gene matches. The CDR3 sequence: CATPPDRAPYEQYF. The CDR3 DNA is TGCGCCACCCCCCCTGACAGGGCCCCCTACGAGCAGTACTTC.

This clone occurred a few times. This rearrangement joins TRBV23-1 to TRBJ1-5, with TRBD1 matching 8 bases. TRBV23-1 is noted as an ORF with a role that remains uncertain. This CDR3 has 17 residues. V lost 0 bases and J lost 5; bases outside the gene matches: 9. For the CDR3, the DNA is TGCGCCAGCAGTCAATCACGAAGACAGGGGCTGGATCAGCCCCAGCATTTT. Amino acid sequence: CASSQSRRQGLDQPQHF.

The CDR3 region is CASSLQTSGSPYNEQFF. The CDR3 nucleotides read TGTGCCAGTAGTTTACAGACTAGCGGGAGTCCCTACAATGAGCAGTTCTTC. The chain couples TRBV19 to TRBJ2-1, with 12 positions matching TRBD2. V shed 5 bases and J 2 bases; nucleotides not matched to a gene: 7. Germline lookup yields CDR1 LNHDA and CDR2 SQIVND (reference sequence). The CDR3 contains 17 residues.

This clone was seen a few times. This chain uses TRBV2 with TRBJ2-3; 7 bases line up with TRBD2. V dropped 10 bases and J dropped 5; count of bases not matched to a gene: 3. The CDR3 extends over 11 amino acids. Germline assignment: CDR1 SNHLY and CDR2 FYNNEI. The CDR3 nucleotides are TGTGCCATCGCGGGGGAAGATACGCAGTATTTT. Amino acids: CAIAGEDTQYF. The variable domain in full, completed from reference TRBV2 and TRBJ2-3, reads EPEVTQTPSHQVTQMGQEVILRCVPISNHLYFYWYRQILGQKVEFLVSFYNNEISEKSEIFDDQFSVERPDGSNFTLKIRSTKLEDSAMYFCAIAGEDTQYFGPGTRLTVL.

This clone showed up just a few times. The rearrangement uses TRBV6-4 and TRBJ2-2; 7 bases align to TRBD1. V dropped 5 bases and J dropped 3; count of bases not matched to a gene: 6. CDR3 length: 15 residues. In germline, CDR1 is MRHNA, CDR2 SNTAGT. CDR3 bases: TGTGCCAGCAGTCCCGGGACAGCCTACACCGGGGAGCTGTTTTTT. It codes for CASSPGTAYTGELFF.

This chain uses TRBV9 with TRBJ1-4, with D tentatively TRBD1 (5 bases). Germline CDR1 is SGDLS and CDR2 is YYNGEE. The length of the CDR3 is 13 residues. The V end lost 4 bases, the J end lost 3 bases, and 7 bases lay between the germline ends. The CDR3 is CASSPGPNEKLFF. Written as DNA, the CDR3 is TGTGCCAGCAGCCCAGGGCCTAATGAAAAACTGTTTTTT.

This clone has just one count. The V call is TRBV19, the J call TRBJ2-4; tentatively, D is TRBD1 (6 bases). The V end was cut by 7 bases, the J end by 0 bases, with 13 bases between. Germline loops: CDR1 LNHDA, CDR2 SQIVND (reference sequence). CDR3 length: 15 residues. CDR3 DNA: TGTGCCAGTAATGCACAGGGATTAGCCAAAAACATTCAGTACTTC. This codes for CASNAQGLAKNIQYF.

V gene TRBV2 combines with J gene TRBJ2-5; 7 positions agree with TRBD1. The length of the CDR3 is 14 residues. Germline V lookup: CDR1 SNHLY, CDR2 FYNNEI. J lost 7 bases, V lost 6 bases, and 11 bases had no gene match. The CDR3 region is CASRINRGEATQYF. The CDR3, as DNA: TGTGCCAGCAGGATCAACAGGGGAGAGGCGACCCAGTACTTC.